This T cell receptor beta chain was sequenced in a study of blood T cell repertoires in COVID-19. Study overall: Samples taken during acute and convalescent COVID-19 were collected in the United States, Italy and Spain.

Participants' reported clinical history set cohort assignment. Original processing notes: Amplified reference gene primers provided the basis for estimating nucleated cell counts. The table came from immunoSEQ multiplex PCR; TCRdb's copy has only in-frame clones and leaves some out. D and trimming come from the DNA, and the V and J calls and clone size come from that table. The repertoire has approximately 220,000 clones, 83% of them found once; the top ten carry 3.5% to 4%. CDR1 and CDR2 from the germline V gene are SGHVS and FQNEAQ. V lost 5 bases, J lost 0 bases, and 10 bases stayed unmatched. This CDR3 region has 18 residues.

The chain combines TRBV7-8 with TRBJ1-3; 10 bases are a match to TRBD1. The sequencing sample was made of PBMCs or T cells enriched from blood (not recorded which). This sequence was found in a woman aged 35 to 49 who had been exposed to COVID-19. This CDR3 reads CASSTPRTGGTSGNTIYF. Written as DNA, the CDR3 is TGTGCCAGCAGCACGCCTCGGACAGGGGGGACCTCTGGAAACACCATATATTTT.